The 27 T cell receptor beta chains presented below share a single source sample, sequenced in a study of blood T cell repertoires in COVID-19. Sequencing used immunoSEQ multiplex PCR; TCRdb keeps in-frame clones, though not all of them. Of 150,000 to 200,000 clones in the sample, about four fifths are singletons; the top ten hold around 12%. Sequencing was carried out using peripheral blood. The receptor source for this set is an elderly woman with COVID-19, enrolled during active disease.

The rearrangement joins TRBV7-2 to TRBJ1-2, with unresolved D. Germline V gene data show CDR1 as SGHTA and CDR2 as FQGNSA. The germline V and J ends were trimmed by 4 bases and 8 bases, with 14 bases remaining between them. This CDR3 contains 13 residues. CDR3 nucleotide sequence: TGTGCCAGCAGCTCTTGGACGGGAGTCGGCTACACCTTC. Protein sequence: CASSSWTGVGYTF.

This chain links TRBV27 with TRBJ1-3; 7 nucleotides match TRBD1. Germline-derived CDR1 and CDR2 are MNHEY and SMNVEV (reference sequence). This CDR3 comprises 13 residues. V gave up 2 bases and J gave up 7 bases; unmatched junction bases: 2. CDR3 in amino acids: CASSLRQGNTIYF. The CDR3 nucleotides read TGTGCCAGCAGTTTAAGACAGGGTAACACCATATATTTT.

The rearrangement joins TRBV11-1 to TRBJ2-3; D gene ambiguous. The CDR3 is 14 amino acids. With 1 base removed from V and 2 bases from J, the gap between germline ends came to 7 bases. Germline V gives CDR1 SGHAT, CDR2 FQDESV (reference sequence). CDR3: CASSLGLNTDTQYF. CDR3 bases: TGTGCCAGCAGCTTAGGGCTGAACACAGATACGCAGTATTTT.

The chain has TRBV25-1 and TRBJ1-2, with D maybe TRBD1 (5 bases). The V gene's germline CDR1 is MGHDK and CDR2 SYGVNS. With 6 bases removed from V and 0 bases from J, the gap between germline ends came to 11 bases. The CDR3 extends over 14 amino acids. The CDR3 region is CASRGGRSNYGYTF. DNA of the CDR3: TGTGCCAGCAGGGGGGGACGGTCTAACTATGGCTACACCTTC.

A single count supports this clone. V usage is TRBV21-1 and J usage is TRBJ2-7; whether TRBD2, the table's D call, matches the DNA was not checked. TRBV21-1 is a pseudogene locus. This CDR3 is built from 16 residues. CDR3 sequence reads: CASSKGPGTSPYEQYF. The CDR3 coding sequence is TGTGCCAGCAGCAAGGGACCCGGGACTAGTCCCTACGAGCAGTACTTC.

The rearrangement uses TRBV19 and TRBJ2-7, with 9 bases fitting TRBD1. The CDR3 length is 13 residues. The junction had 1 base not matched to a gene; V was cut back by 4 bases and J by 3 bases. Germline CDR1 and CDR2: LNHDA and SQIVND (reference sequence). CDR3 region: CASSTDRGYEQYF. DNA of the CDR3: TGTGCCAGTAGTACGGACAGGGGCTACGAGCAGTACTTC.

The table lists this clone with a few counts. This rearrangement joins TRBV27 to TRBJ1-5; no reliable D call. The germline V gene encodes CDR1 MNHEY and CDR2 SMNVEV (reference sequence). This CDR3 is built from 12 residues. With 2 bases removed from V and 10 bases from J, the gap between germline ends came to 9 bases. The DNA for the CDR3 is TGTGCCAGCAGTTTAACAGAGGGTCCCCAGCATTTT. Translating it yields CASSLTEGPQHF.

V gene TRBV6-2 or TRBV6-3 combines with J gene TRBJ2-7, with D possibly being TRBD2 (6 bases). Between the trimmed V and J ends, which lost 4 bases and 3 bases, there was a span of 13 bases. The CDR3 spans 14 residues. The V gene's germline CDR1 is MNHEY and CDR2 SVGEGT. The CDR3 nucleotides are TGTGCCAGCAGTTTCAACGGAGGGATCTACGAGCAGTACTTC. This codes for CASSFNGGIYEQYF.

The chain recombines TRBV28 with TRBJ2-6; no clear D gene. Trimming took off 5 bases at V and 0 bases at J, with 17 bases between the two ends. The V gene's germline CDR1 is MDHEN and CDR2 SYDVKM. This CDR3 spans 18 amino acids. The CDR3 protein is CASSPSVRYSSGANVLTF. CDR3 in DNA: TGTGCCAGCAGTCCCTCGGTCCGGTATAGCTCTGGGGCCAACGTCCTGACTTTC.

This chain connects TRBV30 to TRBJ1-1; no reliable D call. The CDR3 is made up of 13 amino acids. In germline, CDR1 is GTSNPN, CDR2 SVGIG (reference sequence). Trimming shortened V by 2 bases and J by 3 bases, and 10 bases separated the two germline ends. The CDR3 DNA is TGTGCCTGGAGTCCCGCCGGGGACACTGAAGCTTTCTTT. As protein: CAWSPAGDTEAFF.

The rearrangement links TRBV5-6 to TRBJ2-2; D possibly matches TRBD1 or TRBD2 (6 bases each). The CDR3 contains 16 residues. V dropped 4 bases and J dropped 0 bases, with 13 bases sitting between them. Germline-derived CDR1 and CDR2 are SGHDT and YYEEEE. The CDR3 here is CASSMGGLANTGELFF. The CDR3, as DNA: TGTGCCAGCAGCATGGGGGGCCTTGCGAACACCGGGGAGCTGTTTTTT. Combining the CDR3 with reference TRBV5-6 and TRBJ2-2 gives the whole variable domain DAGVTQSPTHLIKTRGQQVTLRCSPKSGHDTVSWYQQALGQGPQFIFQYYEEEERQRGNFPDRFSGHQFPNYSSELNVNALLLGDSALYLCASSMGGLANTGELFFGEGSRLTVL.

The V gene is TRBV5-5, the J gene TRBJ2-7; a weak D match, TRBD2 (5 bases). This CDR3 has 12 residues. The V and J ends lost 3 bases and 3 bases respectively, with 7 bases between them. Germline CDR1 SGHKS, CDR2 YYEKEE (reference sequence). The CDR3 DNA follows: TGTGCCAGCAGCTCCCGGGACTACGAGCAGTACTTC. Translation: CASSSRDYEQYF.

This clone was found many times. This chain connects TRBV25-1 to TRBJ2-7, with D perhaps TRBD1 (5 bases). This CDR3 is built from 14 residues. Trimming removed 3 bases at V and 4 bases at J, with 13 bases between. The germline V gene encodes CDR1 MGHDK and CDR2 SYGVNS. In DNA, the CDR3 is TGTGCCAGCAGTGATAGGCAGGGAAGGTACGAGCAGTACTTC. It translates to CASSDRQGRYEQYF.

This clone came up once. The chain has TRBV5-4 and TRBJ2-2; the match to TRBD2 covers 9 bases. This CDR3 contains 16 residues. Germline V lookup: CDR1 SGHNT, CDR2 YYREEE (reference sequence). The V segment lost 1 base and the J segment 1 base; nucleotides outside the gene matches: 2. Written as DNA, the CDR3 is TGTGCCAGCAGCTTGAGTAGCGGGGGGAACACCGGGGAGCTGTTTTTT. Translation gives CASSLSSGGNTGELFF. Filled out from reference TRBV5-4 and TRBJ2-2, the complete variable domain reads ETGVTQSPTHLIKTRGQQVTLRCSSQSGHNTVSWYQQALGQGPQFIFQYYREEENGRGNFPPRFSGLQFPNYSSELNVNALELDDSALYLCASSLSSGGNTGELFFGEGSRLTVL.

This sequence joins TRBV7-8 and TRBJ1-5, with D perhaps matching TRBD1 (6 bases). Germline V gives CDR1 SGHVS, CDR2 FQNEAQ. The CDR3 has 15 residues. V lost 6 bases, J lost 3 bases, and 15 bases lay in between. In DNA form, the CDR3 reads TGTGCCAGCAGATTGGGAAGACAGGACAATCAGCCCCAGCATTTT. Its translation is CASRLGRQDNQPQHF.

This chain joins TRBV23-1 and TRBJ1-2, with 9 bases identical to TRBD1. TRBV23-1 is labeled an ORF, and its function is uncertain. The CDR3 runs 14 residues. V trimming: 7 bases; J trimming: 7 bases; junction bases outside the gene matches: 10. CDR3 residues: CASTPKDRGVGYTF. DNA for the CDR3: TGCGCCAGCACTCCAAAGGACAGGGGAGTTGGCTACACCTTC.

The J gene is TRBJ2-3, the V gene TRBV7-3, with 9 bases that match TRBD1. The V gene's germline CDR1 is SGHTA and CDR2 FQGTGA. The CDR3 has 13 residues. J was trimmed by 7 bases and V by 5 bases; bases with no gene match: 4. Written as DNA, the CDR3 is TGTGCCAGCAGCGATGGGACAGGGTATACGCAGTATTTT. Protein: CASSDGTGYTQYF.

The genes are TRBV28 and TRBJ1-5; D not resolved. V was cut by 5 bases and J by 4 bases, with 12 bases left in between. The CDR3 is 14 amino acids. Looked up from germline, CDR1 is MDHEN and CDR2 is SYDVKM. CDR3 sequence (DNA): TGTGCCAGCAGTAGAGCGGTGGGTAATCAGCCCCAGCATTTT. As protein: CASSRAVGNQPQHF.

The rearrangement uses TRBV12-3 or TRBV12-4 and TRBJ1-2, with 7 bases matching TRBD1. This CDR3 comprises 13 residues. The V and J ends lost 3 bases and 5 bases, in that order; junction bases with no gene match: 3. CDR3 residues: CASSLTGKYGYTF. CDR3 bases: TGTGCCAGCAGTTTGACAGGGAAATATGGCTACACCTTC.

V usage is TRBV6-5 and J usage is TRBJ1-2, with D tentatively TRBD1 (6 bases). CDR1 is MNHEY and CDR2 is SVGAGI in the germline V gene. This CDR3 contains 13 residues. V lost 7 bases and J 2 bases, leaving 11 bases between the germline ends. CDR3 sequence: CASKLGQNYGYTF. The CDR3, as DNA: TGTGCCAGCAAACTCGGACAGAACTATGGCTACACCTTC.

This sequence joins TRBV5-1 and TRBJ2-5; 12 nucleotides align to TRBD2. CDR3 size: 16 residues. CDR1 is SGHRS and CDR2 is YFSETQ in the germline V gene. J was trimmed by 2 bases and V by 4 bases; bases with no gene match: 6. The CDR3 loop is CASSPILAGGQETQYF. CDR3 sequence (DNA): TGCGCCAGCAGCCCTATACTAGCGGGGGGTCAAGAGACCCAGTACTTC.

This sequence joins TRBV5-1 and TRBJ2-1; 9 bases align to TRBD1. CDR3 length: 14 amino acids. CDR1 SGHRS and CDR2 YFSETQ come from the germline V gene. V dropped 4 bases and J dropped 8; count of bases not matched to a gene: 7. CDR3 bases: TGCGCCAGCAGCAAGGACAGGGGAGATGATGAGCAGTTCTTC. Its translation: CASSKDRGDDEQFF.

The genes are TRBV19 and TRBJ1-5, with 8 bases identical to TRBD1. V was clipped by 7 bases and J by 5 bases; unmatched bases: 4. This CDR3 spans 13 amino acids. Germline V lookup: CDR1 LNHDA, CDR2 SQIVND (reference sequence). The CDR3 nucleotides are TGTGCCAGTAATGGACAGGGTTATCAGCCCCAGCATTTT. It codes for CASNGQGYQPQHF. Complete variable domain (other parts from reference TRBV19 and TRBJ1-5): DGGITQSPKYLFRKEGQNVTLSCEQNLNHDAMYWYRQDPGQGLRLIYYSQIVNDFQKGDIAEGYSVSREKKESFPLTVTSAQKNPTAFYLCASNGQGYQPQHFGDGTRLSIL.

The gene calls are TRBV15 and TRBJ1-2, with D hard to call. V was cut by 3 bases and J by 2 bases, with 10 bases left in between. The CDR3 has 14 residues. Germline lookup yields CDR1 LNHNV and CDR2 YYDKDF (reference sequence). This CDR3 reads CATSRAGANYGYTF. DNA for the CDR3: TGTGCCACCAGCAGGGCGGGAGCCAACTATGGCTACACCTTC. The complete variable domain, with remaining parts taken from reference TRBV15 and TRBJ1-2, reads DAMVIQNPRYQVTQFGKPVTLSCSQTLNHNVMYWYQQKSSQAPKLLFHYYDKDFNNEADTPDNFQSRRPNTSFCFLDIRSPGLGDTAMYLCATSRAGANYGYTFGSGTRLTVV.

The chain employs TRBV3-1 (or the pseudogene TRBV3-2) and TRBJ1-2, with unresolved D. The germline V and J ends were trimmed by 1 base and 8 bases, with 11 bases remaining between them. The CDR3 loop spans 13 amino acids. CDR1 is LGHDT, CDR2 YNNKEL, per germline (reference sequence). The CDR3 DNA follows: TGTGCCAGCAGCCAAGCGCCTAGGGAGGGCTACACCTTC. Translated, it gives CASSQAPREGYTF.

The chain has TRBV13 and TRBJ2-2; a weak D match, TRBD2 (7 bases). CDR3 size: 16 residues. V lost 1 base and J lost 2, with 11 bases in between. The germline CDR1 and CDR2 sequences are PRHDT and FYEKMQ (reference sequence). CDR3 in DNA: TGTGCCAGCAGCTTAGAGGGGGGGAGCAACACCGGGGAGCTGTTTTTT. Its translation: CASSLEGGSNTGELFF.

The V call is TRBV28, the J call TRBJ1-6, with a weak D call TRBD1 (6 bases). The CDR3 covers 15 residues. V shed 6 bases and J shed 7 bases, with 16 bases lying between them. Germline CDR1 and CDR2: MDHEN and SYDVKM. The CDR3 bases are TGTGCCAGCAGCCTTAGGACAGTAACCAATTCACCCCTCCACTTT. Translation gives CASSLRTVTNSPLHF.